These T cell receptor beta chains were read from a single sample in a study of blood T cell repertoires in COVID-19. The data were produced by immunoSEQ multiplex PCR, yet TCRdb's version contains in-frame clones alone and is incomplete. The sample lists 230,000 or so clones, 80% to 90% occurring once. The material sequenced was peripheral blood. The receptors come from a woman aged 35 to 49 who had recovered from COVID-19. Each CDR3 is given with its conserved first and last residue. D genes are given only for firm matches. Where a row states a size, it is once, few, many or the class of an expanded clone; other rows omit it.

d_gene	v_gene	abundance	j_gene	CDR3aa	CDR3nt
.	TRBV27	.	TRBJ2-5	CASSLLRGETQYF	TGTGCCAGCAGTTTATTAAGGGGGGAGACCCAGTACTTC
.	TRBV7-9	.	TRBJ1-1	CASSLLPGAEAFF	TGTGCCAGCAGCTTACTGCCCGGGGCTGAAGCTTTCTTT
TRBD1	TRBV5-4	.	TRBJ1-1	CASSLGQGDPTEAFF	TGTGCCAGCAGCTTGGGACAGGGGGATCCCACTGAAGCTTTCTTT
TRBD1	TRBV7-9	.	TRBJ2-3	CASSFSGTGGDTQYF	TGTGCCAGCAGCTTTTCCGGGACAGGGGGGGATACGCAGTATTTT
.	TRBV27	.	TRBJ2-3	CASNPPGLSTDTQYF	TGTGCCAGCAACCCACCGGGACTCTCCACAGATACGCAGTATTTT
.	TRBV19	.	TRBJ2-2	CASTAMRDTGELFF	TGTGCCAGTACGGCTATGAGGGACACCGGGGAGCTGTTTTTT
.	TRBV11-2	few	TRBJ1-6	CASSSGRTGHSANSPLHF	TGTGCCAGCAGCTCGGGGAGAACGGGACACTCCGCCAATTCACCCCTCCACTTT
.	TRBV6-2/TRBV6-3	.	TRBJ1-5	CASSYSIFRGARDQPQHF	TGTGCCAGCAGTTACTCGATATTTCGGGGGGCGCGGGATCAGCCCCAGCATTTT
TRBD1	TRBV7-2	once	TRBJ1-2	CASSRKGAAPYGYTF	TGTGCCAGCAGCCGCAAGGGGGCAGCCCCCTATGGCTACACCTTC
TRBD2	TRBV6-2/TRBV6-3	.	TRBJ2-3	CASSRQSLAGGGTDTQYF	TGTGCCAGCAGCCGTCAGAGCCTAGCGGGGGGTGGGACAGATACGCAGTATTTT
.	TRBV29-1	.	TRBJ1-1	CSVSGNAVGTEAFF	TGCAGCGTTTCGGGGAACGCCGTGGGCACTGAAGCTTTCTTT
.	TRBV5-5	.	TRBJ2-7	CASSLVGANYEQYF	TGTGCCAGCAGCTTAGTAGGGGCGAACTACGAGCAGTACTTC
TRBD2	TRBV19	.	TRBJ2-3	CASTNLAGGDTQYF	TGTGCCAGTACCAATCTAGCGGGGGGAGATACGCAGTATTTT
.	TRBV28	many	TRBJ2-2	CASSKNTGELFF	TGTGCCAGCAGCAAGAACACCGGGGAGCTGTTTTTT
.	TRBV6-5	.	TRBJ1-2	CASSTDRFDGYTF	TGTGCCAGCAGCACGGACAGATTCGATGGCTACACCTTC
.	TRBV25-1	.	TRBJ1-1	CASSESMGRGTEAFF	TGTGCCAGCAGTGAATCAATGGGACGGGGGACTGAAGCTTTCTTT
.	TRBV19	.	TRBJ1-1	CASKEGNTEAFF	TGTGCCAGTAAAGAGGGGAACACTGAAGCTTTCTTT
TRBD2	TRBV5-4	.	TRBJ2-7	CASSLGSGGGSSYEQYF	TGTGCCAGCAGCTTGGGTAGCGGGGGGGGGAGCTCCTACGAGCAGTACTTC
TRBD1	TRBV7-6	.	TRBJ1-2	CASSYGDRSNYGYTF	TGTGCCAGCAGCTACGGGGACAGATCGAACTATGGCTACACCTTC
.	TRBV14	.	TRBJ1-1	CASSQDLRGEAFF	TGTGCCAGCAGCCAAGATCTTCGGGGTGAAGCTTTCTTT
TRBD1	TRBV28	.	TRBJ1-5	CASSSLFLDRGNNQPQHF	TGTGCCAGCAGCTCCCTTTTCCTCGACAGGGGCAACAATCAGCCCCAGCATTTT
.	TRBV30	.	TRBJ1-1	CAWSVPITGHNTEAFF	TGTGCCTGGAGTGTACCAATTACAGGGCATAACACTGAAGCTTTCTTT
.	TRBV29-1	.	TRBJ1-5	CSVQGHSNQPQHF	TGCAGCGTTCAAGGACATAGCAATCAGCCCCAGCATTTT